Listed below are T cell receptor beta chains from one sample, sequenced in a study of PD-L1 blockade in urothelial cancer. Clones were sequenced by immunoSEQ multiplex PCR, and TCRdb holds only the in-frame ones, with some missing. The sample lists 90,000 to 120,000 clones, around 85% seen once, with about 2.3% in the top ten. The source material was PBMCs, sampled around atezolizumab (anti-PD-L1) treatment. These receptors were obtained from a man aged 45 to 65 with urothelial cancer. Each CDR3 is given with its conserved first and last residue. The D gene is left open where the match is weak. The size entry is marked missing in some rows and otherwise reads once, few, many or a size class.

clone size	V gene	J gene	D gene	CDR3 DNA	CDR3 protein
.	TRBV7-2	TRBJ2-7	.	TGTGCCAGCAGCTTCTGGTCAGTACCAATTCCTTCCGAGCAGTACTTC	CASSFWSVPIPSEQYF
.	TRBV5-4	TRBJ1-2	.	TGTGCCAGCAGCTTGGGACAGGAAGTATTTGGCTACACCTTC	CASSLGQEVFGYTF
once	TRBV2	TRBJ1-2	TRBD1	TGTGCCAGCGACAGGGGATCCTATGGCTACACCTTC	CASDRGSYGYTF
once	TRBV7-2	TRBJ1-2	.	TGTGCCAGCAGCTCCGGCCGGGGATTATATGGCTACACCTTC	CASSSGRGLYGYTF
.	TRBV11-2	TRBJ2-2	.	TGTGCCAGCAGCGGGAGCCAGAACACCGGGGAGCTGTTTTTT	CASSGSQNTGELFF
few	TRBV18	TRBJ1-5	.	TGTGCCAGCTCATGGGGACAAAACAGCAATCAGCCCCAGCATTTT	CASSWGQNSNQPQHF
.	TRBV11-1	TRBJ2-2	.	TGTGCCAGCAGCTTAGATCAGCGGGCCTTGCTGTTTTTT	CASSLDQRALLFF
.	TRBV6-1	TRBJ1-1	.	TGTGCCAGCGGGGCGGGGGGCACTGAAGCTTTCTTT	CASGAGGTEAFF
.	TRBV5-1	TRBJ2-3	TRBD1	TGCGCCAGCAGCGCCCAGGGGGCGGAAACAGATACGCAGTATTTT	CASSAQGAETDTQYF
.	TRBV30	TRBJ2-3	.	TGTGCCTGGAGTGGCAGAACAGATACGCAGTATTTT	CAWSGRTDTQYF
.	TRBV5-1	TRBJ2-2	TRBD1	TGCGCCAGCAGCGAAGCCGGGACAGAAATAACCGGGGAGCTGTTTTTT	CASSEAGTEITGELFF
.	TRBV5-4	TRBJ2-7	.	TGTGCCAGCAGCCAACTTGGACAGATATACTCCTACGAGCAGTACTTC	CASSQLGQIYSYEQYF
.	TRBV10-3	TRBJ1-2	TRBD1	TGTGCCATCAGTGAGTCTGGGGACAGCGCCGTCCTTAACTATGGCTACACCTTC	CAISESGDSAVLNYGYTF
once	TRBV2	TRBJ1-1	.	TGTGCCAGCAGTGAACAGGGTGAGTTCGCTGAAGCTTTCTTT	CASSEQGEFAEAFF
.	TRBV6-6	TRBJ2-7	TRBD2	TGTGCCAGCAGATCCAGCGGGAGCTCCTACGAGCAGTACTTC	CASRSSGSSYEQYF
.	TRBV9	TRBJ2-7	TRBD2	TGTGCCAGCAGCGTAGCGGCGGGAGGAGGCTACGAGCAGTACTTC	CASSVAAGGGYEQYF
.	TRBV9	TRBJ2-3	TRBD2	TGTGCCAGCAGCGTAACAGCGGGAATGGATACGCAGTATTTT	CASSVTAGMDTQYF
.	TRBV5-6	TRBJ2-6	.	TGTGCCAGCAGCTTCCCGGGCTCTGGGGCCAACGTCCTGACTTTC	CASSFPGSGANVLTF
.	TRBV7-3	TRBJ2-2	TRBD2	TGTGCCAGCAGCCCTCTAGCGGGAGGGACGAACACCGGGGAGCTGTTTTTT	CASSPLAGGTNTGELFF
.	TRBV6-6	TRBJ1-5	TRBD1	TGTGCCAGCAGCCGGGACAGGTATCAGCCCCAGCATTTT	CASSRDRYQPQHF
.	TRBV27	TRBJ2-1	TRBD2	TGTGCCAGCAGTTCCCACGGACTAGCGGGCCACCCTGGGTTCTTC	CASSSHGLAGHPGFF
.	TRBV18	TRBJ1-2	TRBD1	TGTGCCAGCTCACCCGGACAGGGGGGTCTTAACTATGGCTACACCTTC	CASSPGQGGLNYGYTF
.	TRBV29-1	TRBJ2-1	TRBD2	TGCAGCGTTGTAGGCCGGATCGGGAGGGGAAACAATGAGCAGTTCTTC	CSVVGRIGRGNNEQFF
.	TRBV28	TRBJ2-3	.	TGTGCCAGCACTAGAATTGACACAGATACGCAGTATTTT	CASTRIDTDTQYF
once	TRBV7-3	TRBJ1-2	TRBD1	TGTGCCAGCAGCTTAGCAGGGGGTGAAAGTGGCTACACCTTC	CASSLAGGESGYTF
.	TRBV5-5	TRBJ2-6	TRBD1	TGTGCCAGCAGCTCCTCAACAGGACAGGGGTCTGGGGCCAACGTCCTGACTTTC	CASSSSTGQGSGANVLTF
.	TRBV19	TRBJ1-2	TRBD1	TGTGCCAGTAGTCTTACACCGGGACAGGGGAACTATGGCTACACCTTC	CASSLTPGQGNYGYTF
once	TRBV5-6	TRBJ1-2	.	TGTGCCAGCAGCTCCTACCGGAACTATGGCTACACCTTC	CASSSYRNYGYTF
.	TRBV6-5	TRBJ2-7	TRBD1	TGTGCCAGCAGTCCCGGGACAGGGGTCGAGCAGTACTTC	CASSPGTGVEQYF
once	TRBV5-4	TRBJ2-7	.	TGTGCCAGCAGCTTGTTAGGGGCCCACGAGCAGTACTTC	CASSLLGAHEQYF
once	TRBV30	TRBJ1-3	TRBD1	TGTGCCTGGAGTGTACCAGGGGGGCACTCTGGAAACACCATATATTTT	CAWSVPGGHSGNTIYF
.	TRBV6-6	TRBJ1-6	.	TGTGCCAGCAGAACTACAGGTCCGAATTCACCCCTCCACTTT	CASRTTGPNSPLHF
.	TRBV2	TRBJ2-7	TRBD2	TGTGCCAGCAGGCTAGCGGGAGTTAACGAGCAGTACTTC	CASRLAGVNEQYF
.	TRBV28	TRBJ1-5	.	TGTGCCAGCAGTTTATTTGGGGGCATAGGCCAGCCCCAGCATTTT	CASSLFGGIGQPQHF
.	TRBV28	TRBJ1-6	.	TGTGCCAGCACCGAGACAGGCTCCTATAATTCACCCCTCCACTTT	CASTETGSYNSPLHF
.	TRBV7-3	TRBJ2-1	.	TGTGCCAGCAGCTTACAACGCGGGTGGGTTAATGAGCAGTTCTTC	CASSLQRGWVNEQFF
few	TRBV7-9	TRBJ1-2	.	TGTGCCAGCAGCTTCCCCTCACCAGCTAACTATGGCTACACCTTC	CASSFPSPANYGYTF
.	TRBV28	TRBJ1-6	TRBD1	TGTGCCAGTTTCCGGGACAGGTTTAATTCACCCCTCCACTTT	CASFRDRFNSPLHF
once	TRBV10-3	TRBJ2-3	TRBD2	TGTGCCATCAGCGCGGGACTAGCGGAACGAAGCTCTAGCACAGATACGCAGTATTTT	CAISAGLAERSSSTDTQYF
.	TRBV11-3	TRBJ2-7	TRBD1	TGTGCCAGCAGCTTGGGACAGGGGGCGCGGAACGAGCAGTACTTC	CASSLGQGARNEQYF
.	TRBV7-6	TRBJ1-1	.	TGTGCCAGCAGCTTAGAAGTGGGGCCCTATAGTGAAGCTTTCTTT	CASSLEVGPYSEAFF
few	TRBV7-3	TRBJ2-5	TRBD1	TGTGCCAGCAGCTCCCAGGGGGATTTGCGAGGGCAGACCCAGTACTTC	CASSSQGDLRGQTQYF
.	TRBV6-1	TRBJ2-1	TRBD1	TGTGCCAGCACAGGGGGCTTTGAAATTTTAGGGCAGTTCTTC	CASTGGFEILGQFF
.	TRBV5-1	TRBJ2-1	TRBD2	TGCGCCAGCAGCCAGGGACTAGCGGGGGCATTCTGGTTCTTC	CASSQGLAGAFWFF
.	TRBV7-6	TRBJ1-1	.	TGTGCCAGCAGCTCCTGGGCGGGGACTGAAGCTTTCTTT	CASSSWAGTEAFF
few	TRBV5-8	TRBJ1-2	.	TGTGCCAGCAGCTTAATCGGTGGCTACACCTTC	CASSLIGGYTF
.	TRBV21-1	TRBJ1-3	.	TGTGCCAGCCCCAAGGGGCAGCCTGGAAACACCATATATTTT	CASPKGQPGNTIYF
.	TRBV6-5	TRBJ1-1	TRBD1	TGTGCCAGCAGGAAGACAGGGGAACCCGAAGCTTTCTTT	CASRKTGEPEAFF
.	TRBV7-6	TRBJ2-3	TRBD2	TGTGCCAGCAGCTTAGAGAGCGGGATAGGAGATACGCAGTATTTT	CASSLESGIGDTQYF
.	TRBV6-1	TRBJ2-7	TRBD2	TGTGCCAGCAGTTCCCCGGGACTACTCTACGAGCAGTACTTC	CASSSPGLLYEQYF
.	TRBV9	TRBJ2-1	.	TGTGCCAGCAGCGGCCACTTGGGGGGGCCACGAAATGAGCAGTTCTTC	CASSGHLGGPRNEQFF
.	TRBV28	TRBJ2-7	TRBD2	TGTGCCAGCAGTTCTAGCGGCCTCTCTGCAAGCTCCTACGAGCAGTACTTC	CASSSSGLSASSYEQYF
.	TRBV28	TRBJ2-7	TRBD1	TGTGCCAGCAGTTCCGGGACAGGGGCCTACGAGCAGTACTTC	CASSSGTGAYEQYF
once	TRBV5-1	TRBJ1-1	.	TGCGCCAGCAGCCCATCCCCCGACAGGAACACTGAAGCTTTCTTT	CASSPSPDRNTEAFF